This is a list of T cell receptor beta chains from one sample in a study of identical twins. Via MiXCR, TCRdb re-called the 5' RACE reads, giving one row per CDR3 protein. The sample shows 1.5 million to 2 million distinct CDR3 sequences, under 35% of them seen only once. Material: cord blood. The receptors stem from a newborn girl in good health. CDR3s leave out the opening cysteine and the closing phenylalanine or tryptophan. The D gene is left open where the match is weak.

V	J	D	CDR3
TRBV4-2	TRBJ2-1	-	ASSQFYRGDEQF
TRBV10-3	TRBJ2-7	-	AIGLGLSSYEQY
TRBV20-1	TRBJ2-3	TRBD2	SASMWTSGRAFRTQY
TRBV12-3/TRBV12-4	TRBJ2-1	TRBD1	ASSRTGTGNNEQF
TRBV7-9	TRBJ2-5	TRBD1	ASSLNRGSWQETQY
TRBV6-2/TRBV6-3	TRBJ2-1	TRBD2	ASSPGRLAGGEGYNEQF
TRBV28	TRBJ2-7	-	ASSLLAEGVESEQY
TRBV3-1	TRBJ1-5	-	ASSNTGARNQPQH
TRBV6-1	TRBJ1-2	-	ASSVNRPKGYT
TRBV11-2	TRBJ2-5	TRBD2	ASSQMGLAYEQY
TRBV5-1	TRBJ2-1	-	ASSIGDLYEQF
TRBV12-3/TRBV12-4	TRBJ2-3	-	ASSPFRGADTQY
TRBV7-9	-	TRBD1	ASSLKRGQAFSYEQY
TRBV27	TRBJ2-1	-	ASSLGLKKSSYNEQF
TRBV6-6	TRBJ1-6	TRBD1	ASSYLGQGYNSPLH
TRBV28	TRBJ1-6	TRBD1	ASRQGAVNSPLH
TRBV28	TRBJ2-5	-	ATSRGAGKTQY
TRBV12-3/TRBV12-4	TRBJ2-3	TRBD2	ASSFGTSGDTQY
TRBV20-1	TRBJ2-7	-	SAFSTYEQY
TRBV4-2	TRBJ2-4	-	ASSRVDRLAKNIQY
TRBV28	TRBJ1-2	TRBD1	ASSLTQGAIGYT
TRBV10-1	TRBJ2-3	TRBD1	ASSETGQGGRTDTQY
TRBV4-2	TRBJ1-1	-	ASSRVRNLDTEAF
TRBV2	TRBJ2-7	-	ASRTDISHEQY
TRBV2	TRBJ1-6	-	ASRRSRNDSPLH
TRBV20-1	TRBJ2-7	TRBD2	SARETSQSYEQY